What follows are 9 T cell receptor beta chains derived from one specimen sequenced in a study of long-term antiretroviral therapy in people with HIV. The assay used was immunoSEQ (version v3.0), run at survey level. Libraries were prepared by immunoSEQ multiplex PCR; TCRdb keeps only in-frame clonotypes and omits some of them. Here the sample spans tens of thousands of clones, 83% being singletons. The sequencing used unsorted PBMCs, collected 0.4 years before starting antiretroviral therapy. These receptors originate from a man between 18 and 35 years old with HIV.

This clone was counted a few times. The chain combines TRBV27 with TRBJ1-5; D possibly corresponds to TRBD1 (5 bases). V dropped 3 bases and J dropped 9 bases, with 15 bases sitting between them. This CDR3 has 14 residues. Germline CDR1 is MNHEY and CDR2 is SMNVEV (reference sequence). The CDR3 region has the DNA TGTGCCAGCAGTTTTGCCCGGGGGGGTCGGCCCCAGCATTTT. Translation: CASSFARGGRPQHF.

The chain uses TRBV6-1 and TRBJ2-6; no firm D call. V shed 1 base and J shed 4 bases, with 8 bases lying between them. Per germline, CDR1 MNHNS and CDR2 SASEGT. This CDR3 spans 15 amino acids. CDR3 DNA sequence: TGTGCCAGCAGTGAAGAGTCGTCCGGGGCCAACGTCCTGACTTTC. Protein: CASSEESSGANVLTF.

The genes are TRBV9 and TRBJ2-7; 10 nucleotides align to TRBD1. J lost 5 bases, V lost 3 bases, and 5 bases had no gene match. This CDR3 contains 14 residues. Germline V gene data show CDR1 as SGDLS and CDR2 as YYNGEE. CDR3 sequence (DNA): TGTGCCAGCAGCGCTCCGACAGGGGGCCACGAGCAGTACTTC. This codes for CASSAPTGGHEQYF.

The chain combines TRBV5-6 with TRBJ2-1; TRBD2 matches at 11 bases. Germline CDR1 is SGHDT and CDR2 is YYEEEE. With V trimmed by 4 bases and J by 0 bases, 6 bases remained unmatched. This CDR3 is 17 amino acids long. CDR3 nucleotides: TGTGCCAGCAGCCATCGGCTAGCGGGAGGCTCCTACAATGAGCAGTTCTTC. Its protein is CASSHRLAGGSYNEQFF.

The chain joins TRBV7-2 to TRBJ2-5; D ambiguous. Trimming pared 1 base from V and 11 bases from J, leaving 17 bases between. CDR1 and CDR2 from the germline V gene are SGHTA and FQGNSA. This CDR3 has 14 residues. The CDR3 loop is CASSLVGWAGGQYF. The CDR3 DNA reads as TGTGCCAGCAGCTTAGTAGGCTGGGCCGGCGGTCAGTACTTC.

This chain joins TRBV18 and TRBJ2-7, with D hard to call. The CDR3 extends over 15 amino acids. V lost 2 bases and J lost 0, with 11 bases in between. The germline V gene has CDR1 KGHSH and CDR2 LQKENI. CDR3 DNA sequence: TGTGCCAGCTCACCAATTCAGGCTGGCTCCTACGAGCAGTACTTC. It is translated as CASSPIQAGSYEQYF.

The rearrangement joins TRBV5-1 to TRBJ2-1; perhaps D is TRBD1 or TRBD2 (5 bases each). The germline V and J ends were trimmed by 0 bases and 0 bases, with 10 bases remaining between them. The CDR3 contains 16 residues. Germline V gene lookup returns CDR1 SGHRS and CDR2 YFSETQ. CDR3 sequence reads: CASSLAFGASYNEQFF. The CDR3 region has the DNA TGCGCCAGCAGCTTGGCCTTCGGGGCCTCCTACAATGAGCAGTTCTTC.

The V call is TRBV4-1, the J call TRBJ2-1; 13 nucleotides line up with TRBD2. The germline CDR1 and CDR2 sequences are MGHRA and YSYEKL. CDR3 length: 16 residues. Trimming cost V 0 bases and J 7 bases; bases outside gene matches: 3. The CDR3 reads CASSQEGLAGRNEQFF. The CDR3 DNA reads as TGCGCCAGCAGCCAAGAGGGACTAGCGGGGAGGAATGAGCAGTTCTTC.

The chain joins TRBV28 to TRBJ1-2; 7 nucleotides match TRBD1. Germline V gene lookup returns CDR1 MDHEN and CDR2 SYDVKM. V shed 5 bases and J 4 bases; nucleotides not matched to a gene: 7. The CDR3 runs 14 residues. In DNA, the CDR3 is TGTGCCAGCAGTCCCAGACAGGGCGGCTATGGCTACACCTTC. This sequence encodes CASSPRQGGYGYTF.